This T cell receptor (beta chain) originates from a study of spatial heterogeneity in lung cancer. V lost 5 bases and J 5 bases, leaving 9 bases between the germline ends. The CDR3 has 12 residues. CDR1 and CDR2 from the germline V gene are MNHEY and SMNVEV (reference sequence). MiXCR, applied by TCRdb to the 5' RACE reads, yields one record per CDR3 protein. Of about 120,000 distinct CDR3 sequences in the sample, 9% to 15% were seen once. Sample time point: blood at routine non-recurrence follow-up after resection. Whole RNA, isolated from tumor, nontumor lung or frozen PBMC, was sequenced without prior sorting. This clonotype was observed a few times.

The sample was PBMCs, taken at follow-up. The TCR originated in a male donor with early-stage non-small cell lung cancer. V gene TRBV27 combines with J gene TRBJ2-5; D is perhaps TRBD2 (5 bases). The CDR3 region has the DNA TGTGCCAGCAGTGAGCGAGGGGAGACCCAGTACTTC. Protein: CASSERGETQYF.